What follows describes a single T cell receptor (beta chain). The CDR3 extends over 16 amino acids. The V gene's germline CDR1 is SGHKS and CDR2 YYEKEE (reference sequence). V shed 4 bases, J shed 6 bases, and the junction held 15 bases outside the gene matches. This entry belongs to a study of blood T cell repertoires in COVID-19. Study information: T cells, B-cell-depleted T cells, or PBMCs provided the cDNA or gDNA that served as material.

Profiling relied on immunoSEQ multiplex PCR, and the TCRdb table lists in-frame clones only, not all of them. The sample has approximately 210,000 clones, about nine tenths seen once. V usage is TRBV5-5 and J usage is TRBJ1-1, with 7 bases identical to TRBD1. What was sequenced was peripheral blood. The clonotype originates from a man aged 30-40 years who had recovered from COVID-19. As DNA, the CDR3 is TGTGCCAGCAGCCGTGACAGGGAATATCATGAGGCTGAAGCTTTCTTT. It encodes CASSRDREYHEAEAFF.